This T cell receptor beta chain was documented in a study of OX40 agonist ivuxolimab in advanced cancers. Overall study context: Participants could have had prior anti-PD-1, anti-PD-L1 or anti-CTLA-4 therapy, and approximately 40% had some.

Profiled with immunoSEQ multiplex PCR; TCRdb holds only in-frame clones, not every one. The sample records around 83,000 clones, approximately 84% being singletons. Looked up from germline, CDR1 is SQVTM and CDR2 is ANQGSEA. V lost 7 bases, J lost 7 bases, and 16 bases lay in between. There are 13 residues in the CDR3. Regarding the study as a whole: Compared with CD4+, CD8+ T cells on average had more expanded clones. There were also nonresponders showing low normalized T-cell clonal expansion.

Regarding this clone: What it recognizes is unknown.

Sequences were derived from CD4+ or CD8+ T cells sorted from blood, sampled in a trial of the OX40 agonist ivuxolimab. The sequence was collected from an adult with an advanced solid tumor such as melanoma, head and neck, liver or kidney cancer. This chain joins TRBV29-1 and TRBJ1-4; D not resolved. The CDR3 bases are TGCAGCGCCGTGGGTGGGCCGGGTGAAAAACTGTTTTTT. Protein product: CSAVGGPGEKLFF.